This TCR beta chain came from a study of human T cells and chemical hapten exposure. Study in general: Diphenylcyclopropenone was administered weekly to the scalp of patients throughout the roughly 24-week study. Predominantly women, the patients had alopecia areata, totalis or universalis. Overall study results and limits: Donors' alopecia may make their immune response differ from healthy people's.

This clonotype was recorded many times. Its specificity is unknown. TCRdb redid the calling of the RACE reads with MiXCR, one entry per CDR3 protein. The sample carries tens of thousands of distinct CDR3 sequences, roughly 6.7% recorded once. The time point denotes: pre-sensitization, week 0. Treatment defined: therapeutic diphenylcyclopropenone sensitization with weekly scalp DPC. Total RNA extraction was carried out from unfractionated whole blood. The sequence was collected from a woman aged 30 to 39 with alopecia areata. Some clones in this sample may be carry-over from other donors' samples. The source was whole blood, collected in connection with sensitization to the hapten diphenylcyclopropenone (DPC).

CDR3 in amino acids: CASSLAGVAGVQETQYF. The CDR3, as DNA: TGCGCCAGCAGCTTGGCCGGGGTAGCGGGGGTACAAGAGACCCAGTACTTC. The chain joins TRBV5-1 to TRBJ2-5; 9 bases line up with TRBD2. Looked up from germline, CDR1 is SGHRS and CDR2 is YFSETQ. CDR3 size: 17 residues. Trimming removed 0 bases from V and 2 bases from J; junction bases left unmatched: 8.